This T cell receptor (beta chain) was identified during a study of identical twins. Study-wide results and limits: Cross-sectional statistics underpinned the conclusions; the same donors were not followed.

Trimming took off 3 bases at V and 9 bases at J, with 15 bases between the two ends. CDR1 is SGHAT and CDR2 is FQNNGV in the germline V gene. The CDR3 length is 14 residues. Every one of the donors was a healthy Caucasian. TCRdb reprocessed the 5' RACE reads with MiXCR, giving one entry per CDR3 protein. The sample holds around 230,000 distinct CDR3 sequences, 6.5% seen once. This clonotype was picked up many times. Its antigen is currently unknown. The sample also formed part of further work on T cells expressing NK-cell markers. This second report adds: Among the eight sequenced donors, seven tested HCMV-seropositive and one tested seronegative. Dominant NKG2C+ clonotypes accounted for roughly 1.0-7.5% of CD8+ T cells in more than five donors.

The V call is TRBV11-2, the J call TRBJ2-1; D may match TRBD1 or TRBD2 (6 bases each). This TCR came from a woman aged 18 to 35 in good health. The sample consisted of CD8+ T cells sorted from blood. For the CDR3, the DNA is TGTGCCAGCAGCTTTTGGAGGGGGGTGGGTGAGCAGTTCTTC. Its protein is CASSFWRGVGEQFF.